The next 14 T cell receptor beta chains were all read from a single sample in a study of T-cell reconstitution after alpha-beta-depleted transplantation in children. Preparing the TCRbeta library involved the use of unique molecular identifiers. TCRdb re-called the PCR reads through MiXCR, storing one row per CDR3 protein. This table has roughly 120,000 distinct CDR3 sequences, about a tenth appearing once. The specimen was PBMCs, collected before TCRalphabeta/CD19-depleted stem cell transplant. All receptors derive from a boy aged 2 to 10 with acute lymphoblastic leukemia, due to receive a stem cell transplant.

This clonotype has a count of ten or more. The chain combines TRBV6-5 with TRBJ1-5; 8 bases agree with TRBD1. CDR1 and CDR2 (germline): MNHEY, SVGAGI. CDR3 length: 15 residues. V shed 0 bases, J shed 3 bases, and the junction held 1 base outside the gene matches. The CDR3 nucleotides are TGTGCCAGCAGTTACTCGACAGGGGCCAATCAGCCCCAGCATTTT. This encodes CASSYSTGANQPQHF.

The CDR3 DNA reads as TGTGCCAGCTCACCAGGGGCCGCGGGTCAGCCCCAGCATTTT. Translating it yields CASSPGAAGQPQHF. The V and J genes are TRBV18 and TRBJ1-5, with D possibly being TRBD1 (5 bases). V gave up 2 bases and J gave up 6 bases, with 11 bases separating them. CDR1 and CDR2 (germline): KGHSH, LQKENI. This CDR3 is 14 amino acids long. The variable domain in full, with the rest retrieved from reference TRBV18 and TRBJ1-5, is NAGVMQNPRHLVRRRGQEARLRCSPMKGHSHVYWYRQLPEEGLKFMVYLQKENIIDESGMPKERFSAEFPKEGPSILRIQQVVRGDSAAYFCASSPGAAGQPQHFGDGTRLSIL.

V and J are TRBV6-1 and TRBJ1-2; 8 bases are shared with TRBD1. The CDR3 is 15 amino acids. V was clipped by 6 bases and J by 4 bases; unmatched bases: 10. Per the germline V gene, CDR1 is MNHNS and CDR2 is SASEGT. Here the CDR3 DNA reads TGTGCCAGCAGAGGTCAGGGGGCGTTCGGCTATGGCTACACCTTC. Amino acids: CASRGQGAFGYGYTF.

This clonotype was found many times. The chain joins TRBV29-1 to TRBJ1-2; 7 positions match TRBD1. The CDR3 length is 15 residues. J was trimmed by 4 bases and V by 2 bases; bases with no gene match: 10. CDR1 is SQVTM, CDR2 ANQGSEA, per germline. The CDR3: CSVETTGDVSYGYTF. CDR3 bases: TGCAGCGTTGAAACCACAGGGGATGTTAGCTATGGCTACACCTTC.

At least ten counts were recorded for this clonotype. V is TRBV12-3 or TRBV12-4 and J is TRBJ1-1, with D maybe TRBD1 (5 bases). The CDR3 has 14 amino acids. V lost 8 bases to trimming and J lost 1 base, with 14 bases between them. The CDR3 sequence is CASSLGGGNTEAFF. The DNA for the CDR3 is TGTGCCAGCTCACTTGGTGGGGGGAACACTGAAGCTTTCTTT.

This clonotype was counted at least ten times. The chain couples TRBV15 to TRBJ2-2; 8 positions match TRBD2. CDR1 and CDR2 (germline): LNHNV, YYDKDF (reference sequence). The CDR3 has 16 residues. Unmatched junction bases numbered 13, after V lost 8 bases and J lost 5 bases. The CDR3 spells CATRASGRAMTGELFF. The CDR3 DNA sequence: TGTGCCACCCGGGCCTCCGGGAGGGCCATGACCGGGGAGCTGTTTTTT.

V and J are TRBV5-1 and TRBJ2-1; D not resolved. Per the germline V gene, CDR1 is SGHRS and CDR2 is YFSETQ. This CDR3 region has 12 residues. V was cut by 4 bases and J by 10 bases, with 12 bases left in between. The CDR3 DNA reads as TGCGCCAGCAGCCCTCCCGACTCGGAGCAGTTCTTC. This translates into CASSPPDSEQFF.

This clonotype was picked up a small number of times. The junction departs from germline at one end; a sequencing error may be responsible. The rearrangement uses TRBV7-2 and TRBJ2-7; possibly TRBD1 or TRBD2 for D (6 bases each). CDR1 is SGHTA and CDR2 is FQGNSA in the germline V gene. CDR3 length equals 15 residues. The CDR3 bases are TGTGCCAGCAGCTTAGGCCGGGGGCCCTCCTCCGAGCAGTACTTC. It translates to CASSLGRGPSSEQYF.

This clonotype was found a few times. The genes are TRBV6-5 and TRBJ1-1, with D possibly being TRBD1 (6 bases). Germline V CDR1 and CDR2: MNHEY, SVGAGI. Trimming pared 0 bases from V and 5 bases from J, leaving 10 bases between. The CDR3 is 14 residues long. Here the CDR3 reads CASSYSEGGTEAFF. DNA for the CDR3: TGTGCCAGCAGTTACTCGGAAGGGGGTACTGAAGCTTTCTTT.

The chain uses TRBV9 and TRBJ1-1; 7 positions agree with TRBD1. V dropped 3 bases and J dropped 0; count of bases not matched to a gene: 5. Germline V gives CDR1 SGDLS, CDR2 YYNGEE. This CDR3 region has 15 residues. The CDR3: CASSEGDSMNTEAFF. The CDR3 DNA reads TGTGCCAGCAGCGAGGGGGACAGTATGAACACTGAAGCTTTCTTT.

This clonotype was observed at least ten times. This chain uses TRBV6-5 with TRBJ2-1; 11 bases align to TRBD2. The germline gives CDR1 MNHEY, CDR2 SVGAGI. Unmatched junction bases numbered 2, after V lost 2 bases and J lost 8 bases. There are 14 residues in the CDR3. CDR3 sequence reads: CASSYLLAGDEQFF. CDR3 DNA sequence: TGTGCCAGCAGTTACCTACTAGCGGGAGATGAGCAGTTCTTC.

V gene TRBV25-1 combines with J gene TRBJ2-4; D gene ambiguous. The V end was cut by 0 bases, the J end by 6 bases, with 12 bases between. The germline V gene has CDR1 MGHDK and CDR2 SYGVNS. The CDR3 spans 15 residues. Here the CDR3 reads CASSEYGSRANIQYF. The CDR3 DNA reads TGTGCCAGCAGTGAATATGGGTCCCGAGCAAACATTCAGTACTTC.

The chain couples TRBV10-3 to TRBJ2-3; TRBD1 might be the D (7 bases). V dropped 10 bases and J dropped 2 bases, with 13 bases sitting between them. The CDR3 covers 13 residues. Germline-derived CDR1 and CDR2 are ENHRY and SYGVKD. The CDR3, as DNA: TGTGCCACCCAGGGGGGATCCACAGATACGCAGTATTTT. Protein product: CATQGGSTDTQYF.

In this sample, this clonotype turned up a few times. The chain joins TRBV20-1 to TRBJ2-7, with 14 bases matching TRBD2. Per germline, CDR1 DFQATT and CDR2 SNEGSKA (reference sequence). CDR3 length equals 14 residues. V lost 4 bases and J lost 7; bases outside the gene matches: 6. CDR3 region: CSAIPGLAGVEQYF. CDR3 nucleotide sequence: TGCAGTGCTATTCCGGGACTAGCGGGAGTGGAGCAGTACTTC.